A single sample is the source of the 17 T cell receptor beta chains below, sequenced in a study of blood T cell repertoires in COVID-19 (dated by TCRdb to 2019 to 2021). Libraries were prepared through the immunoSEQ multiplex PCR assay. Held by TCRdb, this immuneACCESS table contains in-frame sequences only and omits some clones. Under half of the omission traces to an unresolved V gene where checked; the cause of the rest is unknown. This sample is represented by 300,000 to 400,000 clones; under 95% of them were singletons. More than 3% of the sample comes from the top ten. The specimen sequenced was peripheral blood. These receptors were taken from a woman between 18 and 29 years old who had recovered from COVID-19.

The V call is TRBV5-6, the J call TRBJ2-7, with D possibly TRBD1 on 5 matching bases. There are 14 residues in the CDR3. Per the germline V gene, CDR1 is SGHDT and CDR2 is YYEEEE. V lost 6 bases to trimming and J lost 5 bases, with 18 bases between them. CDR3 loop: CASNRKPGQHEQYV. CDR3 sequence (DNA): TGTGCCAGCAACCGGAAGCCAGGGCAACACGAGCAGTACGTC.

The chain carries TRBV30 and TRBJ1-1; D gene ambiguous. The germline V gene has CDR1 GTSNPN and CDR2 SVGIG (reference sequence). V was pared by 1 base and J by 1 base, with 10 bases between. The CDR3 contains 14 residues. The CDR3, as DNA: TGTGCCTGGAGTGATGGTGAGGGGAACACTGAAGCTTTCTTT. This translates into CAWSDGEGNTEAFF.

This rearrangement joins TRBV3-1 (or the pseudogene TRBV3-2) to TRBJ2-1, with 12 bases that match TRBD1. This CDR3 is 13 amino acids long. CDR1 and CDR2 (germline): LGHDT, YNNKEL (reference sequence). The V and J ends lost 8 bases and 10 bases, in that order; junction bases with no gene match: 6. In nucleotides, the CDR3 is TGTGCCAGCGGGACAGGGGGCCATAGGGAGCAGTTCTTC. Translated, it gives CASGTGGHREQFF.

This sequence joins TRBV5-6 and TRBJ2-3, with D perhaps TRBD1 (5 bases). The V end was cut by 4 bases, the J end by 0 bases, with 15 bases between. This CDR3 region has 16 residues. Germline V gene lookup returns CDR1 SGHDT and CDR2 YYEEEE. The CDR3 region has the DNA TGTGCCAGCAGCCATATTTCCGCAGGGAGCACAGATACGCAGTATTTT. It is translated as CASSHISAGSTDTQYF.

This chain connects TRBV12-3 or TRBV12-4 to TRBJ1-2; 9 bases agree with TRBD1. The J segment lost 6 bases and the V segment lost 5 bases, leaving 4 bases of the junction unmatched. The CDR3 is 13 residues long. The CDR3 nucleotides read TGTGCCAGCAGTGAACAGGGGGCGCATGGCTACACCTTC. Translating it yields CASSEQGAHGYTF.

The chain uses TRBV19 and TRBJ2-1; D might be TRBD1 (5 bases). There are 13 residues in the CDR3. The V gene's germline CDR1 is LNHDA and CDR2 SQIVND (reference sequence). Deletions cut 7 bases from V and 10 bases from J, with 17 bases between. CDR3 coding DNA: TGTGCCAGTAAAAAAGGGGCGGAACCGGAGCAGTTCTTC. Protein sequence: CASKKGAEPEQFF.

DNA of the CDR3: TGTGCCAGCAGTGAATATAGGACTAGCGGAACCGGGGAGCTGTTTTTT. Translation: CASSEYRTSGTGELFF. The chain recombines TRBV6-1 with TRBJ2-2; 10 bases line up with TRBD2. Germline trimming cut 2 bases from V and 5 bases from J; bases unmatched to any gene: 5. Germline CDR1 is MNHNS and CDR2 is SASEGT. The CDR3 is 16 residues long.

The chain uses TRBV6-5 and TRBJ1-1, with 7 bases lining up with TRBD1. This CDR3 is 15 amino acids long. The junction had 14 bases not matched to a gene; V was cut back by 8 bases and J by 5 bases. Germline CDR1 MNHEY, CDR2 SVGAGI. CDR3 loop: CASEENRGWGTEAFF. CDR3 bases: TGTGCCAGCGAGGAGAACAGGGGCTGGGGGACTGAAGCTTTCTTT.

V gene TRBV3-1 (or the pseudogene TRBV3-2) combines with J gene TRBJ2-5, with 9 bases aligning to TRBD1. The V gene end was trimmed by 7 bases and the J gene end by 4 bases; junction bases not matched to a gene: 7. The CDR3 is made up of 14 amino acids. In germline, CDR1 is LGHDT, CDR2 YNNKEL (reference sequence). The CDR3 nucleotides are TGTGCCAGCACTTCTGGACAGGGGATAGAGACCCAGTACTTC. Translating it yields CASTSGQGIETQYF.

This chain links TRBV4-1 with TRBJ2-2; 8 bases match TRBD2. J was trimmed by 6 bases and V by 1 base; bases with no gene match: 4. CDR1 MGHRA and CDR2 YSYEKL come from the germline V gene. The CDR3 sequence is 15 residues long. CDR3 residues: CASSQAGGPPGELFF. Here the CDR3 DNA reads TGCGCCAGCAGCCAAGCGGGAGGGCCGCCCGGGGAGCTGTTTTTT.

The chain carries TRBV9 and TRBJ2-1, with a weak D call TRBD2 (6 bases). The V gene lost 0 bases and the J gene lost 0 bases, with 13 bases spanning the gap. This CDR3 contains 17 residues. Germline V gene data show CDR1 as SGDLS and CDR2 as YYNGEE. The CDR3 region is CASSVEGGVSSYNEQFF. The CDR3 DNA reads TGTGCCAGCAGCGTAGAGGGCGGGGTGAGCTCCTACAATGAGCAGTTCTTC. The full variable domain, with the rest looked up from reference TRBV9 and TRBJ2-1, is DSGVTQTPKHLITATGQRVTLRCSPRSGDLSVYWYQQSLDQGLQFLIQYYNGEERAKGNILERFSAQQFPDLHSELNLSSLELGDSALYFCASSVEGGVSSYNEQFFGPGTRLTVL.

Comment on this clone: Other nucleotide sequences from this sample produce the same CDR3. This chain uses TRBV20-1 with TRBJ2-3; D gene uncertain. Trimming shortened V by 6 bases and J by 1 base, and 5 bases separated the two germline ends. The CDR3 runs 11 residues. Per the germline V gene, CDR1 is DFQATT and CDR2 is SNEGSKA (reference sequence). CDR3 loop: CSAAGTDTQYF. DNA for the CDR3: TGCAGTGCAGCCGGCACAGATACGCAGTATTTT.

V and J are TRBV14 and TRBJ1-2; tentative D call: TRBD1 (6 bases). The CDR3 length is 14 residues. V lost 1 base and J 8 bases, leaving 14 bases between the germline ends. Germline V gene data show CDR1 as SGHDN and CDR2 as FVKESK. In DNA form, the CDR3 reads TGTGCCAGCAGCCAAGCCGGTGGGGGCGGGGGCTACACCTTC. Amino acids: CASSQAGGGGGYTF.

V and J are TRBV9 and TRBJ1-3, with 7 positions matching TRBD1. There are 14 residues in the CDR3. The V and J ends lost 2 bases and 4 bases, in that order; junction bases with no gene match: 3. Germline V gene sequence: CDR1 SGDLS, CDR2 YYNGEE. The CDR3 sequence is CASSVEDRGNTIYF. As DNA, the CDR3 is TGTGCCAGCAGCGTGGAGGACAGGGGAAACACCATATATTTT. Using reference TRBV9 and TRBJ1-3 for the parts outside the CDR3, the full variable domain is DSGVTQTPKHLITATGQRVTLRCSPRSGDLSVYWYQQSLDQGLQFLIQYYNGEERAKGNILERFSAQQFPDLHSELNLSSLELGDSALYFCASSVEDRGNTIYFGEGSWLTVV.

The CDR3 loop is CAWSPVPGYTF. The CDR3 bases are TGTGCCTGGAGCCCTGTTCCTGGCTACACCTTC. The chain combines TRBV30 with TRBJ1-2, with no clear D. The CDR3 length is 11 residues. Trimming pared 3 bases from V and 7 bases from J, leaving 9 bases between. Germline V gene lookup returns CDR1 GTSNPN and CDR2 SVGIG (reference sequence).

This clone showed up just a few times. CDR3 residues: CASSLGPGQGTGETQYF. CDR3 in DNA: TGCGCCAGCAGCTTGGGGCCGGGACAGGGGACGGGGGAGACCCAGTACTTC. V is TRBV5-1 and J is TRBJ2-5; TRBD1 matches at 10 bases. V lost 0 bases, J lost 5 bases, and 10 bases stayed unmatched. The CDR3 is made up of 17 amino acids. Germline lookup yields CDR1 SGHRS and CDR2 YFSETQ.

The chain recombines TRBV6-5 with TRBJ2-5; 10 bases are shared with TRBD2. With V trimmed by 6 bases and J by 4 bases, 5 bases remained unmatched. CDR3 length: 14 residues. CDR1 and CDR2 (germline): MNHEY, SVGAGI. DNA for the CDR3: TGTGCCAGCAGAGGACTAGCGGCGGGAGAGACCCAGTACTTC. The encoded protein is CASRGLAAGETQYF.